This entry lists 8 T cell receptor beta chains sequenced from one sample in a study of T cell changes during pregnancy in multiple sclerosis (dated by TCRdb to about 2019). Library prep was done by the immunoSEQ multiplex PCR assay. TCRdb mirrors the immuneACCESS table, restricted to in-frame sequences. Some clones are absent from its copies; in checked studies, under half trace to an unresolved V gene, and the reason for the others is unknown. The sample records 45,000 to 70,000 clones, 92% of which are singletons. Approximately 0.2% of the sample lies in the top ten. Sequences were derived from CD4+ T cells from peripheral blood mononuclear cells, sampled in the second trimester of pregnancy. The source is a female donor with multiple sclerosis, enrolled in a pregnancy study.

The CDR3 coding sequence is TGTGCCAGCACCCACCTAGAAGCGGGGAGGTCAGATACGCAGTATTTT. It translates to CASTHLEAGRSDTQYF. J is TRBJ2-3 and V is TRBV6-6; 7 positions agree with TRBD2. Germline V lookup: CDR1 MNHNY, CDR2 SVGAGI (reference sequence). This CDR3 region has 16 residues. The V gene end was trimmed by 7 bases and the J gene end by 4 bases; junction bases not matched to a gene: 14.

The genes are TRBV27 and TRBJ2-1; TRBD2 matches at 8 bases. The germline gives CDR1 MNHEY, CDR2 SMNVEV (reference sequence). J gave up 0 bases and V 7 bases, and 8 bases lay outside the gene matches. CDR3 size: 16 residues. As DNA, the CDR3 is TGTGCCAGCACCCAGCGGGGGACTTTCTCCTACAATGAGCAGTTCTTC. Protein product: CASTQRGTFSYNEQFF.

CDR3 sequence (DNA): TGCGCCAGCAGCTTGGCAGCGGGCCTTAGGAATGAGCAGTTCTTC. Translating it yields CASSLAAGLRNEQFF. The gene calls are TRBV5-1 and TRBJ2-1, with D perhaps matching TRBD2 (6 bases). The CDR3 contains 15 residues. V lost 0 bases to trimming and J lost 7 bases, with 14 bases between them. CDR1 SGHRS and CDR2 YFSETQ come from the germline V gene. Complete variable domain (other parts from reference TRBV5-1 and TRBJ2-1): KAGVTQTPRYLIKTRGQQVTLSCSPISGHRSVSWYQQTPGQGLQFLFEYFSETQRNKGNFPGRFSGRQFSNSRSEMNVSTLELGDSALYLCASSLAAGLRNEQFFGPGTRLTVL.

The gene calls are TRBV29-1 and TRBJ2-1, with 9 positions matching TRBD1. CDR1 and CDR2 from the germline V gene are SQVTM and ANQGSEA. This CDR3 comprises 16 residues. V was pared by 0 bases and J by 2 bases, with 5 bases of the junction left unmatched. CDR3 sequence reads: CSVEEGTGTTYNEQFF. The CDR3 region has the DNA TGCAGCGTTGAAGAGGGGACAGGGACCACCTACAATGAGCAGTTCTTC.

This chain joins TRBV5-1 and TRBJ2-5, with D unclear. This CDR3 has 12 amino acids. Trimming left V 0 bases short and J 5 bases short, with 5 bases between. Germline V gene lookup returns CDR1 SGHRS and CDR2 YFSETQ. The CDR3, as DNA: TGCGCCAGCAGCTTGGCCTCGGAGACCCAGTACTTC. Its protein is CASSLASETQYF.

This chain uses TRBV28 with TRBJ1-3; no clear D. The germline gives CDR1 MDHEN, CDR2 SYDVKM. V lost 6 bases, J lost 1 base, and 16 bases lay in between. The CDR3 is 16 residues long. Written as DNA, the CDR3 is TGTGCCAGCAGCCCATCCCCCGGGTGGTCTGGAAACACCATATATTTT. This codes for CASSPSPGWSGNTIYF.

This sequence joins TRBV6-1 and TRBJ1-5, with D tentatively TRBD1 (5 bases). Germline CDR1 reads MNHNS; CDR2 reads SASEGT. The CDR3 contains 15 residues. V was trimmed by 3 bases and J by 1 base, leaving 10 bases between them. CDR3 nucleotides: TGTGCCAGCAGTGATCAGGGAATCAGCAATCAGCCCCAGCATTTT. Its protein is CASSDQGISNQPQHF.

V usage is TRBV6-5 and J usage is TRBJ2-4, with D possibly being TRBD1 (5 bases). V dropped 0 bases and J dropped 6 bases, with 12 bases sitting between them. The CDR3 runs 15 residues. Germline V gives CDR1 MNHEY, CDR2 SVGAGI. In DNA, the CDR3 is TGTGCCAGCAGTTACTCAGGGGCCCAAGGAAACATTCAGTACTTC. It translates to CASSYSGAQGNIQYF.